This T cell receptor (beta chain) originates from a study of tumor-infiltrating T cells and Merkel cell polyomavirus (TCRdb year 2017). Regarding the complete study: CD8+ T cells specific for the Merkel cell polyomavirus KLL epitope were examined in Merkel cell carcinoma patients. Most whole-tumor samples were obtained as 25-micron curls cut from formalin-fixed, paraffin-embedded tissue blocks. Varying disease stages were represented at patient presentation, and patients were followed for a median of roughly 2.8 years (range 1.1 to 6.0 years). Patient treatments varied, were not standardized, and included chemotherapy, radiation and immunotherapies. In the whole study, one tumor sample was a frozen nodal tumor digest, and another tumor sample was a flash-frozen core biopsy of a metastasis. In 14 to 15 samples, KLL-tetramer-sorted cells taken from blood or tumor-infiltrating lymphocytes underwent TRB sequencing, as did 11 to 12 matched whole-tumor samples. Findings and caveats that apply to the study as a whole: Significantly improved MCC-specific survival was associated with a higher intratumoral fraction of KLL-specific T cells (roughly 1.8-20% versus about 0-0.15%). A significant MCC-specific survival advantage (P = 0.0051) was associated with a greater number of unique KLL-specific clonotypes in tumors (about 5-120 vs 0-3). KLL-specific TRB repertoires were found to be diverse and largely private, with only one public clonotype, shared by two patients, identified among around 420 unique sequences. The study examined just one viral epitope, so T cells targeting other Merkel cell polyomavirus epitopes were not captured. The small sample size of the study (n = 12 patients) is a limitation.

By immunohistochemistry, the tumors of all patients showed robust positive staining for Merkel cell polyomavirus Large T antigen. The study included about a dozen Merkel cell carcinoma patients who had robust KLL-tetramer+ populations, above 0.04% of CD8+ T cells, in blood and/or cultured TIL. Every patient was Caucasian, and patient ages had a median of approximately 62 years and ranged from about 50 to 85 years. CDR1 SGHTA and CDR2 FQGNSA are derived from the germline V gene. There are 12 amino acids in the CDR3, from cysteine to phenylalanine inclusive. The entry retains the CDR3 DNA only, 36 bases that are in frame from base 1. Notes on this clone: Its antigen specificity is not known. Base qualities are not recorded, but no much larger clone differs from it by a single base.

Libraries came from the immunoSEQ multiplex PCR assay. Adaptive Biotechnologies (Seattle, WA) carried out the genomic DNA extraction, TRB sequencing and normalization. The source study handled its data this way. Clonality was computed as one minus Shannon entropy of productive TRB sequences normalized by log2 of unique productive sequences. KLL-specific clonotypes in tumors were found by matching TCRbeta CDR3 amino acid sequences to the sequences from the tetramer-sorted sample of each patient. TCRdb re-hosts the immuneACCESS table, in-frame sequences only. Its copies lack some clones; in the studies checked, an unresolved V gene accounts for under half of them, and the cause for the rest is not known. That table gives V, J and clone size, and the DNA gave D and trimming. Here the sample has 3,000 or so clones; approximately 84% occur a single time. Of the sample, roughly 9% is held by the ten largest clones.

Specimen: tumor tissue. The receptor comes from a man between 45 and 60 years old with Merkel cell carcinoma. The chain links TRBV7-2 with TRBJ2-5, with no D gene named confidently. The J call may be faulty, since TRBJ2-7 better matches the DNA end. The nucleotide sequence reads TGTGCCAGCAGCAACAGAGACTACGAGCAGTACTTC. Translated, it reads CASSNRDYEQYF.